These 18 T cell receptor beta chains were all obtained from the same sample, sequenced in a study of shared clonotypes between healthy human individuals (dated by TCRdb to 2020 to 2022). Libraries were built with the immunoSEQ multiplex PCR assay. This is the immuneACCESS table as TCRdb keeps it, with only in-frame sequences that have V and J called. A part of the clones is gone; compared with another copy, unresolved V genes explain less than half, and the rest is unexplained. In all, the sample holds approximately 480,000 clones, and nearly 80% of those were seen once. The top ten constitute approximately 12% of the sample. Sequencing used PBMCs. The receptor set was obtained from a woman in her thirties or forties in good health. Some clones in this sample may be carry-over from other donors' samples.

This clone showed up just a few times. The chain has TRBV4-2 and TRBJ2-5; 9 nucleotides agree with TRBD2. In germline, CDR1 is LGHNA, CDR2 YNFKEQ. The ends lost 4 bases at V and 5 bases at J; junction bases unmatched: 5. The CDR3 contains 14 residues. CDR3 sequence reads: CASSPYSGSETQYF. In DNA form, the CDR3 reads TGTGCCAGCAGCCCTTATAGCGGGAGCGAGACCCAGTACTTC.

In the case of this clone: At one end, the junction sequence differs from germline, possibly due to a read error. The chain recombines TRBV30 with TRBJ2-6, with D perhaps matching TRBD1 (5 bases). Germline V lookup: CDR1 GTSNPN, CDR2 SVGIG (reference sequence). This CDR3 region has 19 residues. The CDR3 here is CAWSGARTVVFSGANVQTF. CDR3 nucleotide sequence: TGTGCCTGGAGTGGAGCTAGGACCGTCGTTTTCTCTGGGGCCAACGTCCAGACTTTC. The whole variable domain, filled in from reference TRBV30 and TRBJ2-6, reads SQTIHQWPATLVQPVGSPLSLECTVEGTSNPNLYWYRQAAGRGLQLLFYSVGIGQISSEVPQNLSASRPQDRQFILSSKKLLLSDSGFYLCAWSGARTVVFSGANVQTFGAGSRLTVL.

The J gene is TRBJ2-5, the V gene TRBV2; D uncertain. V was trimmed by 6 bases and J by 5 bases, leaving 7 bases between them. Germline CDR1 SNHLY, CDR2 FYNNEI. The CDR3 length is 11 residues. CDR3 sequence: CASSSAETQYF. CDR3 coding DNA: TGTGCCAGCAGCTCAGCGGAGACCCAGTACTTC.

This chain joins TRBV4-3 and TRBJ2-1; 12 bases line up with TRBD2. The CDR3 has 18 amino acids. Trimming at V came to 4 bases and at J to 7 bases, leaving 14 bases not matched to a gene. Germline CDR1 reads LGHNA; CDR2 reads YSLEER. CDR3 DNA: TGCGCCAGCAGCCCAAACAGGGATCTAGCGGGAGGGGGTAATGAGCAGTTCTTC. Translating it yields CASSPNRDLAGGGNEQFF.

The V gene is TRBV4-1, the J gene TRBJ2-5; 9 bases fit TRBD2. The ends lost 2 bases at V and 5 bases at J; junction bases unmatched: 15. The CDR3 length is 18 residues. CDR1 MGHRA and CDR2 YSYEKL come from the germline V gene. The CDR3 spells CASSQPGPIVAGEETQYF. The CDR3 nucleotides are TGCGCCAGCAGCCAACCCGGCCCCATCGTAGCGGGAGAGGAGACCCAGTACTTC.

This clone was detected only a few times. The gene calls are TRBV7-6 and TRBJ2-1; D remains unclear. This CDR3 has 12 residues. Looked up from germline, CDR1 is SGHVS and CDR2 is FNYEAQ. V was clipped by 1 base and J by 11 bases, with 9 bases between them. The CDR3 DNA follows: TGTGCCAGCAGCTTAGATGGTCTTAAGCAGTTCTTC. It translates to CASSLDGLKQFF.

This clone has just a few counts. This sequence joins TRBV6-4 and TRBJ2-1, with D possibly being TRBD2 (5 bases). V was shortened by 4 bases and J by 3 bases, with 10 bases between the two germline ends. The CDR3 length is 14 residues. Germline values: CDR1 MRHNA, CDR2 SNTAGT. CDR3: CASSGGGDYNEQFF. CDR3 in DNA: TGTGCCAGCAGTGGTGGAGGTGACTACAATGAGCAGTTCTTC.

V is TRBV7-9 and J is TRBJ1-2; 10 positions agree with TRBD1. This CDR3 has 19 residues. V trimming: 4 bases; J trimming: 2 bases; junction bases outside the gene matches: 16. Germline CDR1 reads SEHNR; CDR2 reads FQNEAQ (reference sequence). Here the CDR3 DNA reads TGTGCCAGCAGCTCTCAGGACTTGGACGGGACAGGGGTCAACTATGGCTACACCTTC. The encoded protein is CASSSQDLDGTGVNYGYTF.

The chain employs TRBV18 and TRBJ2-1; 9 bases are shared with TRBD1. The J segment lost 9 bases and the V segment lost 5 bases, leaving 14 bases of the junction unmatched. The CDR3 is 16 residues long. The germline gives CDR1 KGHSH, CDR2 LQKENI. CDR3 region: CASSSLGGQGTGEQFF. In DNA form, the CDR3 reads TGTGCCAGCTCATCCCTTGGGGGACAGGGAACGGGTGAGCAGTTCTTC.

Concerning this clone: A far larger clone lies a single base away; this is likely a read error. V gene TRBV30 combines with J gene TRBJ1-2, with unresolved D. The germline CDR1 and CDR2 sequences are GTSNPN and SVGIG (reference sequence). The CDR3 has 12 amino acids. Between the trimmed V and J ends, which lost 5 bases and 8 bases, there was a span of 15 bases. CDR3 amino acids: CAWAMDGGGYTF. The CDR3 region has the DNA TGTGCCTGGGCCATGGACGGCGGAGGCTACACCTTC.

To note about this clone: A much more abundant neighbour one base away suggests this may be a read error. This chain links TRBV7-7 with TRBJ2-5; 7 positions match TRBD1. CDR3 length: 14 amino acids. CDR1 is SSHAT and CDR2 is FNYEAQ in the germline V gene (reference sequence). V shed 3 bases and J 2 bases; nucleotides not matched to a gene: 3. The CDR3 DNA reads TGTGCCAGCAGCTTGGGGGACAGACAAGAGACCCAGTACTTC. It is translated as CASSLGDRQETQYF.

CDR3 DNA: TGTGCCAGCAGTTACTTGGGACAGAACACAGATACGCAGTATTTT. Translating gives CASSYLGQNTDTQYF. The V call is TRBV6-5, the J call TRBJ2-3; 7 nucleotides align to TRBD1. Germline loops: CDR1 MNHEY, CDR2 SVGAGI. V was pared by 1 base and J by 2 bases, with 3 bases of the junction left unmatched. This CDR3 contains 15 residues.

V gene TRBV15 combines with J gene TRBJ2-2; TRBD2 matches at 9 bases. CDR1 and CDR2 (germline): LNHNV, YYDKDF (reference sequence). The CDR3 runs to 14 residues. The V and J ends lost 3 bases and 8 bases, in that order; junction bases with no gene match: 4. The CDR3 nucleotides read TGTGCCACCAGCAGTCTAGCGGGACCTGGGGAGCTGTTTTTT. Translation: CATSSLAGPGELFF.

DNA of the CDR3: TGCGCCAGCAGCTCTGGACTAGCGGGAGGAGGAGAGACCCAGTACTTC. Its translation is CASSSGLAGGGETQYF. The chain uses TRBV5-1 and TRBJ2-5; 14 bases match TRBD2. The CDR3 consists of 16 residues. Germline loops: CDR1 SGHRS, CDR2 YFSETQ. V was pared by 3 bases and J by 4 bases, with 5 bases of the junction left unmatched.

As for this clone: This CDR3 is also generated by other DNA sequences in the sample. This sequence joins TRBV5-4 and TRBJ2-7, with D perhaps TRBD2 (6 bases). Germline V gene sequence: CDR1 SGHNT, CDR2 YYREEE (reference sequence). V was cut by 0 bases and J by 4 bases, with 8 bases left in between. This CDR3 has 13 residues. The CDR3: CASSLGGVYEQYF. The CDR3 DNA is TGTGCCAGCAGCTTGGGCGGGGTTTACGAGCAGTACTTC. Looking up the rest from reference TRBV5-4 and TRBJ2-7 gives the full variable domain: ETGVTQSPTHLIKTRGQQVTLRCSSQSGHNTVSWYQQALGQGPQFIFQYYREEENGRGNFPPRFSGLQFPNYSSELNVNALELDDSALYLCASSLGGVYEQYFGPGTRLTVT.

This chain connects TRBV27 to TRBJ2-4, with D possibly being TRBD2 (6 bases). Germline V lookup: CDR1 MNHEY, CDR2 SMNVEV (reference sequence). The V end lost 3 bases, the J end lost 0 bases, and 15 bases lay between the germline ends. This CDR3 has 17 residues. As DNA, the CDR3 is TGTGCCAGCAGTTTGTCCGGGGGACGCCTAGCCAAAAACATTCAGTACTTC. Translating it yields CASSLSGGRLAKNIQYF.

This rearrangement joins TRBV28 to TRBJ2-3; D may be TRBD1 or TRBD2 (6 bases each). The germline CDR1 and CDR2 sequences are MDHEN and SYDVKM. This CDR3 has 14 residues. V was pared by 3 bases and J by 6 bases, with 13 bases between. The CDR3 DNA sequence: TGTGCCAGCAGTTTGACCCGGGGGCCGGATACGCAGTATTTT. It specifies CASSLTRGPDTQYF.

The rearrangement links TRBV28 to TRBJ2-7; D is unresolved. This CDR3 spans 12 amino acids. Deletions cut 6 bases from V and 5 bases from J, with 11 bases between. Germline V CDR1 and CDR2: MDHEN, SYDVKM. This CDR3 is CASSPNWDEQYF. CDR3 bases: TGTGCCAGCAGCCCAAACTGGGACGAGCAGTACTTC.